This T cell receptor (beta chain) was sequenced for a study of blood T cell repertoires in COVID-19 (dated by TCRdb to 2020 to 2021). As for the study more broadly: Collaborator samples came from the United States, Italy and Spain and covered acute and convalescent phases of COVID-19. Sample metadata almost always included a de-identified subject ID, COVID-19 status, age in years and sex. HLA class I and class II types, where available, came from metadata supplied by the sample provider rather than from assay-based typing. The prospective study material was composed of cDNA or gDNA derived from T cells, B-cell-depleted T cells, or PBMCs. The dataset comprised deeply sampled blood TCRbeta repertoires from subjects exposed to, actively infected with, or recovered from COVID-19. The repertoires were made available in a free public database intended to serve as a resource for research on the immune response to SARS-CoV-2. The samples were drawn from two sources: the first 160 participants of the ongoing ImmuneRACE study, and 1,200 or so subjects contributed by 6 global collaborators.

Each collaborating institution followed its own protocols to collect whole blood in K2EDTA tubes. For TCRbeta analysis, collaborator samples were shipped as frozen whole blood, as isolated PBMCs, or as DNA extracted from either sample type. TCRbeta CDR3 regions were amplified from genomic DNA using the immunoSEQ Assay, a bias-controlled multiplex PCR. The paper's processing steps were these. Within the assay, amplification of reference gene primers was used to estimate how many nucleated cells each sample contained. To quantify the absolute abundance of each unique TCRbeta CDR3 rearrangement, sequence reads were collapsed and filtered. For each sample, productive Simpson clonality was calculated as the square root of Simpson's diversity index over productive rearrangements. TCRdb retrieved this table from immuneACCESS and kept in-frame rearrangements only. Not all clones are present; in checked studies, unresolved V genes account for under half, and no reason is known for the remainder. V and J calls and clone size are those listed in that table; D and trimming were worked out from the DNA. This sample gives tens of thousands of clones in total; about 88% of them show up just once. The ten largest make up around 40% of the sample.

The research as a whole found: The quantity of clinical and demographic metadata differed by source and by participant and was supplied without curation.

Details on this clone: Its binding antigen is unknown. No per-base quality is available; no much larger clone lies one base away.

Including the terminal cysteine and phenylalanine, the CDR3 comprises 15 residues. The retained sequence is limited to the CDR3, 45 bases, with the frame set at the first base. Here V drops 0 bases and J drops 8 bases, and the junction holds 6 bases not matched to any gene. CDR1 and CDR2, looked up from the germline V gene (reference sequence), are LGHDT and YNNKEL. The specimen was peripheral blood. This chain joins TRBV3-1 (or the pseudogene TRBV3-2) to TRBJ2-3, with 9 bases matching TRBD2. This receptor was obtained from a human donor in a cohort sampled during active COVID-19. The CDR3 protein is CASSQDLAGGLTQYF. In nucleotides, the sequence is TGTGCCAGCAGCCAAGATCTGGCGGGGGGGCTTACGCAGTATTTT.